This T cell receptor (beta chain) was captured by sequencing in a study of blood T cell repertoires in COVID-19. Study in general: Acute and convalescent COVID-19 samples came from the United States, Italy and Spain. PBMCs, B-cell-depleted T cells, or T cells provided the cDNA or gDNA that made up the material.

Per the original methods: Reference gene primer amplification in the assay estimated nucleated cell counts. Clones were sequenced by immunoSEQ multiplex PCR, and TCRdb holds only the in-frame ones, with some missing. V, J and clone size are taken as reported in that table, and D and trimming were inferred from the DNA itself. This sample has 310,000 or so clones, with roughly 87% found just once. Germline CDR1 and CDR2: SNHLY and FYNNEI. J lost 6 bases, V lost 1 base, and 0 bases had no gene match. The CDR3 is 12 amino acids. This TCR was recovered from a man aged 50-60 years with active or convalescent COVID-19. The sample comprised peripheral blood. The V gene is TRBV2, the J gene TRBJ2-7, with 7 nucleotides matching TRBD1. The CDR3 protein is CASSEDRGEQYF. DNA for the CDR3: TGTGCCAGCAGTGAAGACAGGGGCGAGCAGTACTTC.